The 30 T cell receptor beta chains below come from one sample, sequenced in a study of early T cells in non-severe SARS-CoV-2 infection. TCRdb passed the 5' RACE reads through MiXCR, listing each CDR3 protein once. The sample lists 90,000 to 130,000 distinct CDR3 sequences, 9.5% to 13% occurring once. The sample comprised whole blood. These receptors were taken from an adult who was a healthcare worker with PCR-confirmed SARS-CoV-2 infection or an uninfected control (not recorded which).

This chain connects TRBV7-8 to TRBJ1-5; the D is unclear. The CDR3 has 17 amino acids. The V gene lost 1 base and the J gene lost 1 base, with 14 bases spanning the gap. CDR1 is SGHVS and CDR2 is FQNEAQ in the germline V gene. CDR3 nucleotide sequence: TGTGCCAGCAGCTTAGGTTCAGGAGCAGAAAGCAATCAGCCCCAGCATTTT. It is translated as CASSLGSGAESNQPQHF.

This clonotype has only a few counts. The chain combines TRBV19 with TRBJ1-5; tentative D call: TRBD1 (6 bases). The CDR3 is 15 residues long. The V and J ends lost 5 bases and 6 bases respectively, with 17 bases between them. Germline V lookup: CDR1 LNHDA, CDR2 SQIVND (reference sequence). CDR3 in amino acids: CASSSRGGGTQPQHF. The DNA of the CDR3 is TGTGCCAGTAGTTCCCGAGGGGGTGGAACTCAGCCCCAGCATTTT.

V usage is TRBV4-2 and J usage is TRBJ2-7, with 7 bases matching TRBD2. The germline gives CDR1 LGHNA, CDR2 YNFKEQ. V lost 4 bases to trimming and J lost 0 bases; unmatched junction nucleotides: 6. The CDR3 is 15 residues long. CDR3 DNA: TGTGCCAGCAGCCCATCTAGCGGAGCCTCCTACGAGCAGTACTTC. Its protein is CASSPSSGASYEQYF.

This clonotype was seen repeatedly, ten times or more. The chain is built from TRBV12-3 or TRBV12-4 and TRBJ2-7; D possibly corresponds to TRBD1 (6 bases). The V end lost 6 bases, the J end lost 5 bases, and 26 bases lay between the germline ends. The CDR3 is made up of 17 amino acids. CDR3 residues: CASSSTGLAGVAHEQYF. In DNA, the CDR3 is TGTGCCAGCAGCTCCACAGGGCTCGCAGGGGTGGCACACGAGCAGTACTTC.

In its sample, this clonotype was seen a few times. V is TRBV6-4 and J is TRBJ2-3; D ambiguous. CDR1 is MRHNA and CDR2 is SNTAGT in the germline V gene. The CDR3 covers 13 residues. Trimming left V 2 bases short and J 5 bases short, with 8 bases between. The CDR3 coding sequence is TGTGCCAGCAGTGACCGGACCGGAGATACGCAGTATTTT. It specifies CASSDRTGDTQYF.

This clonotype was detected only a few times. This chain joins TRBV27 and TRBJ2-3; no definite D call. The CDR3 extends over 13 amino acids. V lost 3 bases and J lost 6, with 10 bases in between. Per the germline V gene, CDR1 is MNHEY and CDR2 is SMNVEV (reference sequence). The CDR3 loop reads CASSFVIGDTQYF. DNA of the CDR3: TGTGCCAGCAGTTTTGTGATCGGTGATACGCAGTATTTT.

This clonotype was seen more than once but under ten times. The genes are TRBV12-3 or TRBV12-4 and TRBJ2-1, with D uncertain. The CDR3 contains 15 residues. V was clipped by 4 bases and J by 6 bases, with 16 bases between them. The CDR3 region is CASSSRTGGANEQFF. The CDR3 DNA is TGTGCCAGCAGTTCCCGGACCGGCGGCGCCAATGAGCAGTTCTTC.

This clonotype has more than one count but fewer than ten. Here the CDR3 DNA reads TGCAGTGCTAGATCCAGAAGCGGGGGGGATCACAATGAGCAGTTCTTC. Protein: CSARSRSGGDHNEQFF. The chain has TRBV20-1 and TRBJ2-1; 10 bases match TRBD2. This CDR3 has 16 residues. With 2 bases clipped from V and 5 bases from J, the junction kept 9 bases outside the gene matches. Germline lookup yields CDR1 DFQATT and CDR2 SNEGSKA (reference sequence).

The table lists this clonotype with many counts. The rearrangement links TRBV3-1 to TRBJ2-2; D uncertain. CDR1 is LGHDT, CDR2 YNNKEL, per germline (reference sequence). CDR3 length: 16 residues. V lost 1 base, J lost 6 bases, and 15 bases lay in between. CDR3 nucleotides: TGTGCCAGCAGCCAAGGGGTGACCGATAAGGCCGGGGAGCTGTTTTTT. Translating it yields CASSQGVTDKAGELFF.

This clonotype has ten or more counts. V is TRBV11-3 and J is TRBJ2-1; D remains unclear. Between the trimmed V and J ends, which lost 2 bases and 0 bases, there was a span of 2 bases. CDR3 length: 13 residues. In germline, CDR1 is SGHNT, CDR2 YENEEA. For the CDR3, the DNA is TGTGCCAGCAGCTTAAGCTCCTACAATGAGCAGTTCTTC. Amino acids: CASSLSSYNEQFF.

V gene TRBV5-6 combines with J gene TRBJ1-5; D ambiguous. This CDR3 is built from 15 residues. V was pared by 4 bases and J by 4 bases, with 15 bases between. The germline gives CDR1 SGHDT, CDR2 YYEEEE. The DNA for the CDR3 is TGTGCCAGCAGCCCGAGACCGGGAGGTAATCAGCCCCAGCATTTT. This gives the protein CASSPRPGGNQPQHF.

Worth noting for this clonotype: The DNA is left out, because the CDR3 cannot be placed on it with certainty; the CDR3 is given as TCRdb lists it. The rearrangement joins TRBV10-2 to TRBJ2-2; TRBD1, as called in the table, went unchecked against the DNA. From germline, CDR1 is WSHSY and CDR2 SAAADI. The CDR3 contains 13 residues when both ends are counted. CDR3 protein: CASKVGRVGSCFF.

In its sample, this clonotype was seen a few times. Here the CDR3 reads CASSVGPEQETQYF. In DNA, the CDR3 is TGTGCCAGCAGCGTAGGTCCCGAGCAAGAGACCCAGTACTTC. V is TRBV9 and J is TRBJ2-5; no firm D call. Germline CDR1 reads SGDLS; CDR2 reads YYNGEE. The length of the CDR3 is 14 residues. V was shortened by 0 bases and J by 2 bases, with 8 bases between the two germline ends.

This clonotype was counted a few times. The genes are TRBV7-9 and TRBJ2-7; D might be TRBD1 or TRBD2, each matching 5 bases. CDR1 SEHNR and CDR2 FQNEAQ come from the germline V gene (reference sequence). This CDR3 region has 15 residues. Trimming stripped 5 bases from V and 2 bases from J, with 16 bases between. The CDR3 bases are TGTGCCAGCAGCGCGCCCGGGGCTTTACCCTACGAGCAGTACTTC. Its translation: CASSAPGALPYEQYF.

This clonotype was seen ten or more times. The gene calls are TRBV5-6 and TRBJ1-6; D is undetermined. Between the trimmed V and J ends, which lost 0 bases and 13 bases, there was a span of 8 bases. This CDR3 contains 12 residues. Germline V CDR1 and CDR2: SGHDT, YYEEEE. CDR3 DNA sequence: TGTGCCAGCAGCTTGGAGCAGAGCCCCCTCCACTTT. Its protein is CASSLEQSPLHF.

The chain joins TRBV12-3 or TRBV12-4 to TRBJ2-7, with 7 nucleotides matching TRBD1. V lost 6 bases to trimming and J lost 8 bases; unmatched junction nucleotides: 7. The CDR3 sequence is 12 residues long. The CDR3 coding sequence is TGTGCCAGCAGCGAACAGGGGCCTCAGCAGTACTTC. Amino acids: CASSEQGPQQYF.

There are many counts of this clonotype. The gene calls are TRBV4-1 and TRBJ1-6, with D unclear. Germline lookup yields CDR1 MGHRA and CDR2 YSYEKL. Trimming shortened V by 1 base and J by 9 bases, and 16 bases separated the two germline ends. There are 16 residues in the CDR3. The CDR3: CASSQVRAQVGSPLHF. CDR3 nucleotide sequence: TGCGCCAGCAGCCAAGTGAGGGCCCAGGTCGGTTCACCCCTCCACTTT.

This clonotype appeared a few times. The DNA for the CDR3 is TGCGCCAGCAGTCAATTCTTCAGGTACAGCGACGAGCAGTACTTC. Translated, it gives CASSQFFRYSDEQYF. The rearrangement joins TRBV23-1 to TRBJ2-7; no clear D gene. TRBV23-1 is an ORF, and what it does is uncertain. The CDR3 sequence is 15 residues long. The V gene lost 1 base and the J gene lost 5 bases, with 15 bases spanning the gap.

This clonotype was seen a handful of times. The V gene is TRBV29-1, the J gene TRBJ2-3; 10 bases are a match to TRBD2. Germline V gene sequence: CDR1 SQVTM, CDR2 ANQGSEA. V lost 3 bases, J lost 5 bases, and 11 bases stayed unmatched. The CDR3 is 16 amino acids. Here the CDR3 reads CSVDVSGRAFGDTQYF. The CDR3 coding sequence is TGCAGCGTTGATGTCAGCGGGAGGGCCTTCGGAGATACGCAGTATTTT.

The sample holds many counts of this clonotype. The V call is TRBV9, the J call TRBJ2-5; tentatively, D is TRBD1 or TRBD2 (5 bases each). The CDR3 runs to 15 residues. CDR1 is SGDLS and CDR2 is YYNGEE in the germline V gene. The V and J ends lost 2 bases and 3 bases respectively, with 14 bases between them. The CDR3 loop reads CASSVSGTQKETQYF. As DNA, the CDR3 is TGTGCCAGCAGCGTCTCCGGGACGCAAAAAGAGACCCAGTACTTC.

This clonotype was counted only a few times. An end of the junction differs from the germline gene, which may be a read error. The V call is TRBV25-1, the J call TRBJ2-7; D unclear. CDR1 is MGHDK, CDR2 SYGVNS, per germline. The CDR3 totals 11 residues. This CDR3 is CVSSLSYEQYF. CDR3 nucleotide sequence: TGTGTCAGCAGCCTTTCCTACGAGCAGTACTTC.

This clonotype was recorded only once. A read error may account for a junction end that differs from germline. V is TRBV20-1 and J is TRBJ2-7; a possible D gene is TRBD1 (6 bases). CDR3 size: 15 residues. Germline-derived CDR1 and CDR2 are DFQATT and SNEGSKA (reference sequence). CDR3 in DNA: TGCAGTGCTAGGACGCAGGACAGTGTCTACTACGAGCAGAACTTC. Its translation is CSARTQDSVYYEQNF.

About this clonotype itself: Being one base from a much bigger clone, this may be a read error. The missing conserved phenylalanine or tryptophan at the end of this CDR3 makes a read error likely. The chain has TRBV5-1 and TRBJ2-2; TRBD2 agrees at 8 bases. V lost 2 bases to trimming and J lost 4 bases; unmatched junction nucleotides: 7. Germline CDR1 reads SGHRS; CDR2 reads YFSETQ. This CDR3 has 16 amino acids. The CDR3 sequence is CASSFVSGSRTGELFY. The CDR3 bases are TGCGCCAGCAGCTTCGTCAGCGGGAGTCGCACCGGGGAGCTGTTTTAT.

This clonotype appeared many times. The chain employs TRBV11-1 and TRBJ1-1; D ambiguous. V was pared by 1 base and J by 2 bases, with 8 bases between. The germline CDR1 and CDR2 sequences are SGHAT and FQDESV (reference sequence). The CDR3 runs to 14 residues. The CDR3 bases are TGTGCCAGCAGCTTAGGAGGACCCAACACTGAAGCTTTCTTT. Amino acid sequence: CASSLGGPNTEAFF.

In its sample, this clonotype was seen a few times. This CDR3 reads CASSLNWGGYSNEQFF. In DNA, the CDR3 is TGTGCCAGCAGCCTGAACTGGGGGGGCTACTCCAATGAGCAGTTCTTC. The chain joins TRBV7-2 to TRBJ2-1; TRBD2 is a possible D gene (7 bases). This CDR3 is built from 16 residues. The germline CDR1 and CDR2 sequences are SGHTA and FQGNSA. The ends were cut back, 5 bases at V and 6 bases at J, with 20 bases in the middle. The whole variable domain, filled in from reference TRBV7-2 and TRBJ2-1, reads GAGVSQSPSNKVTEKGKDVELRCDPISGHTALYWYRQSLGQGLEFLIYFQGNSAPDKSGLPSDRFSAERTGGSVSTLTIQRTQQEDSAVYLCASSLNWGGYSNEQFFGPGTRLTVL.

This clonotype has just a few counts. This chain links TRBV11-3 with TRBJ2-7, with a possible D match to TRBD2 (6 bases). Trimming stripped 1 base from V and 6 bases from J, with 19 bases between. The CDR3 loop spans 16 amino acids. Germline-derived CDR1 and CDR2 are SGHNT and YENEEA. CDR3 sequence: CASSLGPPGDPSEQYF. The DNA for the CDR3 is TGTGCCAGCAGCTTAGGCCCCCCGGGAGATCCATCCGAGCAGTACTTC.

The chain employs TRBV16 and TRBJ2-7; no clear D. CDR3 length: 13 residues. V lost 0 bases, J lost 6 bases, and 9 bases lay in between. Germline V lookup: CDR1 KGHSY, CDR2 FQNENV. The CDR3 loop reads CASSQSRTGEQYF. CDR3 in DNA: TGTGCCAGCAGCCAATCGAGAACGGGCGAGCAGTACTTC.

Ten or more counts support this clonotype. The chain carries TRBV10-3 and TRBJ1-5; D is perhaps TRBD1 (6 bases). CDR3 length: 13 amino acids. V was pared by 6 bases and J by 5 bases, with 11 bases between. Germline lookup yields CDR1 ENHRY and CDR2 SYGVKD. The CDR3 loop reads CAIRDSEHQPQHF. As DNA, the CDR3 is TGTGCCATCAGGGACAGTGAACATCAGCCCCAGCATTTT.

This chain connects TRBV3-1 to TRBJ2-3, with 7 bases fitting TRBD2. Germline V CDR1 and CDR2: LGHDT, YNNKEL (reference sequence). CDR3 length equals 17 residues. With 0 bases clipped from V and 1 base from J, the junction kept 7 bases outside the gene matches. CDR3 sequence (DNA): TGTGCCAGCAGCCAAGATGTCGCGGGAGTCGGCACAGATACGCAGTATTTT. Translating gives CASSQDVAGVGTDTQYF.

This clonotype was seen a handful of times. The chain carries TRBV20-1 and TRBJ2-7, with 9 nucleotides matching TRBD1. Looked up from germline, CDR1 is DFQATT and CDR2 is SNEGSKA (reference sequence). The CDR3 spans 14 residues. The trim removed 3 bases at V and 3 bases at J, leaving 6 bases unmatched. This chain's CDR3 is CSARDRGKDYEQYF. CDR3 nucleotides: TGCAGTGCTAGGGACAGGGGTAAGGACTACGAGCAGTACTTC.